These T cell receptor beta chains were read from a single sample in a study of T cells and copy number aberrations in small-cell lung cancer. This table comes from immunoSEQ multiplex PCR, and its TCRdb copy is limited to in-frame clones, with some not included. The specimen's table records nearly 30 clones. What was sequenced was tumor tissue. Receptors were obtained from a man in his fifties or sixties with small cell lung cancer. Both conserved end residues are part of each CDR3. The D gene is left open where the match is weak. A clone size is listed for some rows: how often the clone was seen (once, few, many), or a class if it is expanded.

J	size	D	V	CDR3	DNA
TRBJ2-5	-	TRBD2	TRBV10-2	CASKLAGGAETQYF	TGCGCCAGCAAACTAGCGGGAGGAGCGGAGACCCAGTACTTC
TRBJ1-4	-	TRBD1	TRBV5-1	CASSLGQSNEKLFF	TGCGCCAGCAGCCTGGGACAGTCTAATGAAAAACTGTTTTTT
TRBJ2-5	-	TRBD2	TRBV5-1	CASSWGGSSGPETQYF	TGCGCCAGCAGCTGGGGGGGATCGAGCGGCCCGGAGACCCAGTACTTC
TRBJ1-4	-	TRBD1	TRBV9	CASSVGTGAGNEKLFF	TGTGCCAGCAGCGTAGGGACAGGGGCCGGTAATGAAAAACTGTTTTTT
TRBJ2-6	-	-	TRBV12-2	CASRDQVTPQSRANVLTF	TGTGCAAGTCGCGATCAGGTTACTCCACAAAGTCGGGCCAACGTCCTGACTTTC
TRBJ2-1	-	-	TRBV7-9	CASSSLNSGIQQFF	TGTGCCAGCAGCTCCCTCAACAGCGGCATCCAGCAGTTCTTC
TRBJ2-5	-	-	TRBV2	CARREVHEAAQYF	TGTGCCAGGAGGGAGGTCCACGAAGCGGCCCAGTACTTC
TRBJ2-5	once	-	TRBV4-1	CASSQDPGRGETQYF	TGCGCCAGCAGCCAAGATCCCGGAAGAGGGGAGACCCAGTACTTC
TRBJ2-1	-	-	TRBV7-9	CASSFKLTNDEQFF	TGTGCCAGCAGCTTCAAATTGACTAACGATGAGCAGTTCTTC
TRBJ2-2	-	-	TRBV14	CASSQSWLTGELFF	TGTGCCAGCAGCCAGTCGTGGCTCACCGGGGAGCTGTTTTTT